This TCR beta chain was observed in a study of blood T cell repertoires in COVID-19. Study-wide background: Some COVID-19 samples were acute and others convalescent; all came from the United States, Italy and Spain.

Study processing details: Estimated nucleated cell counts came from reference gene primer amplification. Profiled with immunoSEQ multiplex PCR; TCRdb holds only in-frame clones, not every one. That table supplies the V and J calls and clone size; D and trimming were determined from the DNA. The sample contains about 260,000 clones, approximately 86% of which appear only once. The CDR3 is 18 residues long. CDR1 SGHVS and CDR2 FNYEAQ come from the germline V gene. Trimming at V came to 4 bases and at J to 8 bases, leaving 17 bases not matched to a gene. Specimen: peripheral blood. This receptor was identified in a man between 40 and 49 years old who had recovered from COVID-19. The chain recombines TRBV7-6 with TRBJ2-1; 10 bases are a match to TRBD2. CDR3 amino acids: CASSWADKREGRKDEQFF. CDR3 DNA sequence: TGTGCCAGCAGCTGGGCTGATAAGCGGGAGGGCCGTAAGGATGAGCAGTTCTTC.